This paragraph reports one T cell receptor (beta chain). In this sample, this clone turned up once. Its recognized antigen is unknown. Base qualities are not at hand, and no much larger clone is one base apart. TCRbeta CDR3 regions were amplified from genomic DNA by means of the immunoSEQ Assay, a bias-controlled multiplex PCR. On the authors' methods: The number of nucleated cells in each sample was estimated by amplification of reference gene primers within the assay. To quantify the absolute abundance of each unique TCRbeta CDR3 rearrangement, sequence reads were collapsed and filtered. For each sample, productive Simpson clonality was calculated as the square root of Simpson's diversity index over productive rearrangements. What TCRdb holds here is the immuneACCESS table cut down to in-frame rearrangements. Part of the clones is not present; checked against another copy, under half of the missing clones reflect an unresolved V gene, and the others are unexplained. V and J calls and clone size are as listed in that table; D and trimming were resolved from the DNA. The sample contains 200,000 to 250,000 clones, about 80% of them found a single time. Roughly 7.8% of the sample is taken by the ten largest.

Counted from cysteine to phenylalanine, this CDR3 has 12 amino acids. The CDR3 DNA has 36 bases and is translated from base 1. The V and J ends are trimmed by 3 bases and 8 bases, leaving 10 bases between them. The germline V gene encodes CDR1 MNHEY and CDR2 SVGAGI. One collaborating source in Seattle enrolled patients while the patients were actively infected and followed the patients over time throughout the course of disease. Whole blood was collected in K2EDTA tubes by collaborating institutions according to the institutions' own protocols. Collaborator samples were shipped for TCRbeta analysis as frozen whole blood, isolated PBMCs, or DNA extracted from either sample type. This record belongs to a study of blood T cell repertoires in COVID-19 (dated by TCRdb to the early 2020s). Turning to the overall study: Samples covering the acute and convalescent phases of COVID-19 were provided by collaborators in the United States, Italy and Spain. The prospective study material was composed of cDNA or gDNA derived from T cells, B-cell-depleted T cells, or PBMCs. Deeply sampled blood TCRbeta repertoires from subjects exposed to, actively infected with, or recovered from COVID-19 were included in the dataset. The repertoires were made available in a free public database intended to serve as a resource for research on the immune response to SARS-CoV-2. The samples were drawn from the first 160 participants of the ongoing ImmuneRACE study and from over 950 subjects provided by 6 global collaborators. The sample metadata nearly always contained a de-identified subject ID, COVID-19 status, age in years and sex. Where HLA class I and class II types were available, the types were taken from metadata supplied by the sample provider, not from assay-based typing.

General conclusions and limits of the study: How much clinical and demographic metadata was included differed by source and by participant, and the metadata was provided uncurated.

The sequence was collected from an elderly woman with COVID-19, enrolled during active disease. The rearranged chain carries TRBV6-5 and TRBJ1-2; TRBD1 is a weak D gene call, 5 bases matching. Sequencing was carried out using peripheral blood. At the DNA level, the sequence is TGTGCCAGCAGTTATGGGGGGGAAGGCTACACCTTC. Its translation is CASSYGGEGYTF.